This TCR beta chain was retrieved from a study of OX40 agonist ivuxolimab in advanced cancers. Broadly, across the study: Ivuxolimab was an agonistic, fully human IgG2 monoclonal antibody directed against OX40 (CD134), a costimulatory receptor. Patients were allowed to have had prior anti-PD-1, anti-PD-L1 or anti-CTLA-4 therapy, and about 40% of the dose-escalation patients had been treated with checkpoint inhibitors. Partial responses occurred in three dose-escalation patients, of whom one had hepatocellular carcinoma and two had cutaneous melanoma. Of the roughly 52 dose-escalation patients, hepatocellular carcinoma was present in around 19, melanoma in roughly 15, renal cell carcinoma in 9 and head and neck cancer in 9. Intravenous ivuxolimab was administered to patients every 2 weeks at six dose levels: 0.01, 0.1, 0.3, 1.5, 3 and 10 mg/kg. The paper describes the monotherapy dose-escalation part (N of about 50 patients) of the phase I trial of ivuxolimab. A male proportion of about 79% and a mean age of around 60 years, ranging from 23 to 79, were recorded for the dose-escalation cohort. The point of sequencing TCRbeta in the periphery was to test whether ivuxolimab changed TCR sequence diversity and drove clonal T-cell expansion.

General findings and caveats noted by the study authors: In the 0.1-3.0 mg/kg groups, partial responders had among the lowest normalized peripheral clonal expansion, particularly in CD8+ T cells. Low levels of normalized T-cell clonal expansion were also shown by some nonresponding patients. Which antigens the clonally expanded peripheral T cells were specific for was not determined. After ivuxolimab, expanded clones were on average more numerous among CD8+ T cells than among CD4+ T cells. Clonal expansion of both CD4+ and CD8+ blood T cells was observed from baseline to week 6 at doses 0.1 to 3.0 mg/kg.

To sequence the TCRbeta CDR3 region, genomic DNA was isolated from the sorted cells. TCRbeta CDR3 regions were sequenced using the immunoSEQ Assay. TCRdb mirrors the immuneACCESS table, restricted to in-frame sequences. Some clones are absent from its copies; in checked studies, under half trace to an unresolved V gene, and the reason for the others is unknown. Here the sample has about 60,000 clones; roughly four fifths occur a single time. The ten largest account for 2% to 3% of the sample. Worth noting for this clone: Its antigen target is currently unknown. Base quality data are lacking; no much larger clone is found one base away.

According to the germline V gene, CDR1 reads SNHLY and CDR2 reads FYNNEI. The CDR3 contains 14 residues, cysteine and phenylalanine counted. The sequence is cut down to CDR3 DNA, 42 bases in frame from base 1. V was cut back by 5 bases and J by 0 bases, leaving a gap of 10 bases between them. The trial excluded patients who had a history of autoimmune disease or were on systemic immunosuppression. Peripheral blood for TCR sequencing was drawn from every dose cohort at baseline, at cycle 4 day 1 and at cycle 7 day 1. The samples were taken from a phase I, first-in-human, multicenter, open-label dose-escalation trial of ivuxolimab. Adults with locally advanced or metastatic head and neck squamous cell, hepatocellular, melanoma or renal cell carcinoma were enrolled in the trial. CD4+ and CD8+ T cells were sorted separately from peripheral blood before TCR sequencing.

Recombination connected TRBV2 to TRBJ1-2, with the D gene not confidently named. The receptor comes from an adult with an advanced solid tumor such as melanoma, head and neck, liver or kidney cancer. Material: CD4+ or CD8+ T cells sorted from blood, obtained in a trial of the OX40 agonist ivuxolimab. The sequenced DNA is TGTGCCAGCAGTACCGGGTCCCCTAACTATGGCTACACCTTC. Translated, it gives CASSTGSPNYGYTF.